The TCR beta chain described here comes from a study of blood T cells in healthy people across ages. V gave up 3 bases and J gave up 2 bases; unmatched junction bases: 8. CDR1 is SGHRS, CDR2 YFSETQ, per germline. CDR3 length: 17 residues. Next came a second PCR, run for about 6 to 11 cycles, which used a sample-barcoded 5' primer along with a J-beta primer mix. TCRdb re-called the 5' RACE reads through MiXCR, storing one row per CDR3 protein. The sample shows around 1,800,000 distinct CDR3 sequences, 35% to 50% of them seen only once. J is TRBJ2-1 and V is TRBV5-1; 10 positions match TRBD1. Material: blood. This receptor was identified in a human donor in good health. DNA for the CDR3: TGCGCCAGCAGCTGGGCGGGACAGGGGCTCACCTACAATGAGCAGTTCTTC. Encoded protein: CASSWAGQGLTYNEQFF.